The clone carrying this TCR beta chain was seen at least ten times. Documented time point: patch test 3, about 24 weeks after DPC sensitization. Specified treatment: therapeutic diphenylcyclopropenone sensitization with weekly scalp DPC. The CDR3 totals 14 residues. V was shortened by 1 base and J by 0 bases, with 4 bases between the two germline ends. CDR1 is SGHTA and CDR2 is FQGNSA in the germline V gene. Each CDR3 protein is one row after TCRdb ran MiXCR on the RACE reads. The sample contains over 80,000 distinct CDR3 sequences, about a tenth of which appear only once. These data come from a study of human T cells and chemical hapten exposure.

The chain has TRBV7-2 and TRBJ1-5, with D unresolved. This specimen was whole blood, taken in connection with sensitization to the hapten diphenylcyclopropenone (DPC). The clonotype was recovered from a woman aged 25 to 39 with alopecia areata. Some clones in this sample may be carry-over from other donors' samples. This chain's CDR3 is CASSLEASNQPQHF. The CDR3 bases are TGTGCCAGCAGCTTAGAGGCTAGCAATCAGCCCCAGCATTTT.